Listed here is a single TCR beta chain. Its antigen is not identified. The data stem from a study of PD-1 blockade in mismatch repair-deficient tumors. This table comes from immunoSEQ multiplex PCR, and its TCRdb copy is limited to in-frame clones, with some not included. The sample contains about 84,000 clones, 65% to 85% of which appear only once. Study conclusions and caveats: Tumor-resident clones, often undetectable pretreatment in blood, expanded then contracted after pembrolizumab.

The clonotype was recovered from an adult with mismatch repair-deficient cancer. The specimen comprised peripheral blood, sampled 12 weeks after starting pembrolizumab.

The CDR3 region is CSARAGDTEAFF. The CDR3 bases are TGCAGCGCTAGAGCAGGGGACACTGAAGCTTTCTTT. The chain combines TRBV29-1 with TRBJ1-1; D is possibly TRBD1 (6 bases). The V gene's germline CDR1 is SQVTM and CDR2 ANQGSEA. The CDR3 is made up of 12 amino acids. The V and J ends lost 7 bases and 3 bases respectively, with 12 bases between them.